In this sample, the clone carrying this T cell receptor beta chain turned up a few times. The sample comes from a study of blood T cell repertoires in COVID-19. On the study more broadly: Samples representing acute and convalescent COVID-19 were sourced from the United States, Italy and Spain. PBMCs, B-cell-depleted T cells, or T cells were the source of the cDNA or gDNA that made up the material.

TCRdb's table, derived via immunoSEQ multiplex PCR, lists solely in-frame clones and lacks some. The sample records just over 650,000 clones, just under 90% being singletons. Germline assignment: CDR1 SNHLY and CDR2 FYNNEI. J lost 6 bases, V lost 6 bases, and 5 bases had no gene match. The CDR3 totals 13 residues. Sequences were obtained from peripheral blood. This rearrangement joins TRBV2 to TRBJ1-2, with 9 bases identical to TRBD1. This sequence originates from a woman under 30 with acute or convalescent COVID-19. The CDR3, as DNA: TGTGCCAGCAGGATGGGACAGGGAGATGGCTACACCTTC. Protein product: CASRMGQGDGYTF.